The 9 T cell receptor beta chains below all came from one sample that was sequenced in a study of blood T cells in healthy people across ages. The use of a sample-barcoded 5' primer and a J-beta primer mix characterized a second PCR of 7 to 11 cycles. Each CDR3 protein gets one entry after TCRdb re-called the 5' RACE reads with MiXCR. The table lists approximately 900,000 distinct CDR3 sequences, about 28% of them singletons. This same sample was also taken into another study, of T cells of mothers and their children.

Sequenced sample: blood. The receptors here all came from a woman aged 40 to 55 in good health.

The table lists this clonotype with a few counts. This chain links TRBV10-3 with TRBJ1-1, with D unresolved. Germline CDR1 reads ENHRY; CDR2 reads SYGVKD. The CDR3 runs to 13 residues. Trimming stripped 4 bases from V and 6 bases from J, with 12 bases between. Here the CDR3 DNA reads TGTGCCATCAGTGGAATGCAATCGGCTGAAGCTTTCTTT. It is translated as CAISGMQSAEAFF.

This clonotype has more than one count but fewer than ten. J is TRBJ1-2 and V is TRBV2, with D unclear. CDR3 length: 12 amino acids. V dropped 1 base and J dropped 8 bases, with 8 bases sitting between them. CDR1 is SNHLY and CDR2 is FYNNEI in the germline V gene. CDR3 loop: CASSEDAAGYTF. CDR3 bases: TGTGCCAGCAGTGAAGATGCCGCAGGCTACACCTTC. The entire variable domain, with the rest obtained from reference TRBV2 and TRBJ1-2, is as follows: EPEVTQTPSHQVTQMGQEVILRCVPISNHLYFYWYRQILGQKVEFLVSFYNNEISEKSEIFDDQFSVERPDGSNFTLKIRSTKLEDSAMYFCASSEDAAGYTFGSGTRLTVV.

This clonotype was seen a handful of times. A read error may explain this, as a much larger clone is one base away. This rearrangement joins TRBV6-5 to TRBJ2-5; maybe TRBD2 (6 bases). Germline V lookup: CDR1 MNHEY, CDR2 SVGAGI. This CDR3 region has 15 residues. CDR3 region: CASSYTRQTEGTRYF. CDR3 nucleotides: TGTGCCAGCAGTTACACACGGCAAACGGAGGGTACCCGGTACTTC.

The CDR3 reads CASSFDGRGSGQYF. CDR3 coding DNA: TGTGCCAGCAGCTTTGATGGCAGGGGGTCGGGGCAGTACTTC. This chain uses TRBV7-3 with TRBJ2-7, with TRBD1 matching over 7 bases. With V trimmed by 3 bases and J by 9 bases, 11 bases remained unmatched. The germline V gene encodes CDR1 SGHTA and CDR2 FQGTGA. The CDR3 has 14 residues.

This clonotype was recorded only once. Since a much larger clone is just one base distant, this may be a read error. J is TRBJ2-7 and V is TRBV4-2; D tentatively fits TRBD1 or TRBD2 (5 bases each). The CDR3 loop spans 15 amino acids. Germline V gene sequence: CDR1 LGHNA, CDR2 YNFKEQ. CDR3 in DNA: TGTGCCAGCAGCCAAGATGAGGGGAGCTCCTACGAGCAGAACTTC. It codes for CASSQDEGSSYEQNF.

The chain recombines TRBV7-9 with TRBJ2-1, with D possibly being TRBD2 (6 bases). In germline, CDR1 is SEHNR, CDR2 FQNEAQ (reference sequence). V lost 4 bases, J lost 9 bases, and 22 bases lay in between. This CDR3 contains 16 residues. Written as DNA, the CDR3 is TGTGCCAGCAGCTCCGCGGGGCCGAAATCGGGAAGTGAGCAGTTCTTC. Amino acids: CASSSAGPKSGSEQFF.

The sample holds a few counts of this clonotype. The chain has TRBV12-3 or TRBV12-4 and TRBJ1-1; possible D gene TRBD1, 5 bases. The CDR3 consists of 15 residues. The ends were cut back, 5 bases at V and 4 bases at J, with 17 bases in the middle. CDR3: CASSPRGRRGTEAFF. The CDR3 coding sequence is TGTGCCAGCAGTCCGCGGGGACGCCGGGGCACTGAAGCTTTCTTT.

The J gene is TRBJ2-3, the V gene TRBV7-8; D possibly uses TRBD1 or TRBD2 (5 bases each). Trimming removed 3 bases at V and 2 bases at J, with 18 bases between. CDR3 length: 17 residues. CDR1 SGHVS and CDR2 FQNEAQ come from the germline V gene. The DNA for the CDR3 is TGTGCCAGCAGCTTGGACGCGAGGGGCCTACTCACAGATACGCAGTATTTT. Translated: CASSLDARGLLTDTQYF. The variable domain in full, with the rest retrieved from reference TRBV7-8 and TRBJ2-3, is GAGVSQSPRYKVAKRGQDVALRCDPISGHVSLFWYQQALGQGPEFLTYFQNEAQLDKSGLPSDRFFAERPEGSVSTLKIQRTQQEDSAVYLCASSLDARGLLTDTQYFGPGTRLTVL.

This clonotype was observed at least ten times. The chain carries TRBV20-1 and TRBJ2-5; 8 nucleotides match TRBD2. V trimming: 3 bases; J trimming: 5 bases; junction bases outside the gene matches: 20. Looked up from germline, CDR1 is DFQATT and CDR2 is SNEGSKA (reference sequence). This CDR3 region has 18 residues. The CDR3 sequence is CSASPGLGALRLMETQYF. For the CDR3, the DNA is TGCAGTGCTAGCCCGGGACTAGGGGCCCTACGCTTGATGGAGACCCAGTACTTC.